This T cell receptor (beta chain) was identified during a study of OX40 agonist ivuxolimab in advanced cancers. CDR3 length: 15 amino acids. V lost 0 bases to trimming and J lost 4 bases, with 12 bases between them. The germline gives CDR1 KGHSH, CDR2 LQKENI. Using immunoSEQ multiplex PCR, the repertoire was profiled, and TCRdb retains in-frame clones only, with some absent. The sample carries roughly 81,000 clones, 70% to 90% recorded once. The sequence was obtained from an adult with an advanced solid tumor such as melanoma, head and neck, liver or kidney cancer. Sequenced material: CD4+ or CD8+ T cells sorted from blood, taken in a trial of the OX40 agonist ivuxolimab. The V gene is TRBV18, the J gene TRBJ1-2; perhaps TRBD1 as D (6 bases). In nucleotides, the CDR3 is TGTGCCAGCTCACCACCGCGGGGGCTTAGCTATGGCTACACCTTC. This codes for CASSPPRGLSYGYTF.